Here is one TCR beta chain with its context. This clonotype was detected many times. Its binding antigen is unknown. The input lacks base qualities; no much larger clone sits a single base away. Trimming takes 5 bases from V and 3 bases from J, and the germline ends sit 18 bases apart. The CDR3 contains 15 residues, cysteine and phenylalanine counted. The retained sequence is limited to the CDR3, 45 bases, with the frame set at the first base. CDR1 SGHRS and CDR2 YFSETQ were looked up in the germline V gene. Library preparation was by PCR. The run used an Illumina HiSeq 2500. To reduce PCR and sequencing biases, unique molecular identifiers were incorporated into the TCR beta cDNA libraries. Every 1 to 10 million input T cells yielded around 500,000 cDNA molecules, meaning each molecule approximated one T cell. The patient libraries were prepared and sequenced with the same protocol used for the earlier healthy control dataset. Within a given batch, samples were prepared together, multiplexed and sequenced on the same HiSeq lane. Concerning the study's data processing: Raw barcoded reads were processed with MIGEC, discarding single-read molecular identifier groups before consensus assembly and CDR3 extraction. VDJtools was used for post-analysis of the clonotype tables, and diversity was normalized by down-sampling every dataset to the size of the smallest sample. Repertoire overlap clustering matched CDR3 amino acid but not nucleotide sequences to correct batch-related cross-sample contamination. The public reads were reanalyzed by TCRdb: fastp trimming at Q25, MiXCR alignment, in-frame beta chains only. Rows merge per CDR3 protein into single entries with the most common DNA and genes. It is TCRdb's table, rather than the study itself, that gives the V and J calls and clone size. This sample has under 200,000 distinct CDR3 sequences in its table, and 25% to 30% of those were observed once. The ten largest clones add up to 3% to 3.5% of the sample.

To demonstrate the VDJtools post-analysis software, TCR beta repertoires were profiled from the peripheral blood of about 13 young patients with multiple sclerosis. The patients with multiple sclerosis were children and adolescents between about 6 and 17 years of age. This specimen belongs to a study of post-analysis software for immune sequencing data (dated by TCRdb to about 2015). Describing the broader study: Recorded disease courses included relapsing-remitting, secondary progressive and progressive-relapsing multiple sclerosis, with some patients lacking subtype annotation. The patient repertoires were compared against fewer than twelve previously published healthy control repertoires obtained from donors aged roughly 6 to 25 years. A subset of samples was prepared in parallel using single-end sample barcoding, then pooled and co-amplified after Illumina adapter ligation.

Here is what the overall study found, with its caveats: Patients showed significantly higher frequencies than controls for a handful of TRBV segments, among them TRBV5-6, TRBV5-1 and TRBV20-1. When samples were clustered directly using the F measure, samples prepared in the same batch co-clustered strongly, which prompted a batch-effect correction. Multiple sclerosis patients had significantly lower normalized Chao1 diversity than controls, a result that suggests substantial peripheral T-cell clonal expansion. The multiple sclerosis patient group was slightly younger than the control group.

This chain is built from TRBV5-1 and TRBJ2-7; D gene: possibly TRBD1, on 6 matching bases. This clonotype was sampled from a girl aged 2 to 17 with multiple sclerosis. The sample was blood. The DNA is TGCGCCAGCAGTCGGATAATGGGGACAAACTACGAGCAGTACTTC. This sequence encodes CASSRIMGTNYEQYF.